This T cell receptor (beta chain) was identified during a study of blood T cell repertoires in COVID-19 (dated by TCRdb to 2019 to 2021). Some background on the complete study: Collaborator samples came from the United States, Italy and Spain and covered acute and convalescent phases of COVID-19. The material from the prospective study consisted of cDNA or gDNA derived from T cells, B-cell-depleted T cells, or PBMCs. The repertoires were made available in a free public database intended to serve as a resource for research on the immune response to SARS-CoV-2. Deeply sampled blood TCRbeta repertoires from subjects exposed to, actively infected with, or recovered from COVID-19 were included in the dataset. A de-identified subject ID, COVID-19 status, age in years and sex were almost always included in the sample metadata. HLA class I and class II types, where available, came from metadata supplied by the sample provider rather than from assay-based typing. The samples were drawn from the first 160 participants of the ongoing ImmuneRACE study and from over 950 subjects provided by 6 global collaborators. Paper-wide results and their limitations: How much clinical and demographic metadata was included differed by source and by participant, and the metadata was provided uncurated.

The immunoSEQ Assay, a bias-controlled multiplex PCR, was used to amplify TCRbeta CDR3 regions from genomic DNA. For the original study's pipeline: The number of nucleated cells in each sample was estimated by amplification of reference gene primers within the assay. Sequence reads were collapsed and filtered to measure the absolute abundance of every unique TCRbeta CDR3 rearrangement. For each sample, productive Simpson clonality was calculated as the square root of Simpson's diversity index across productive rearrangements. TCRdb took over this immuneACCESS table, retaining in-frame rearrangements with V and J assigned. Such tables are incomplete; in checked studies, under half of the missing clones stem from an unresolved V gene, and the remainder is unexplained. D and trimming come from the DNA, and the V and J calls and clone size come from that table. The sample table lists 150,000 to 200,000 clones, roughly nine tenths of them with a count of one. The leading ten clones occupy about 22% of the sample.

This clone was found once. No cognate antigen has been identified for it. Within one base of it there is no much larger clone, and no base qualities were kept. Each collaborating institution followed its own protocols to collect whole blood in K2EDTA tubes. For TCRbeta analysis, collaborators shipped samples in one of three forms: frozen whole blood, isolated PBMCs, or DNA extracted from either of those sample types. At the junction V is shortened by 4 bases and J by 0 bases, with 14 bases in between. The CDR3 spans 15 residues, from the cysteine through the phenylalanine. The retained sequence is limited to the CDR3, 45 bases, with the frame set at the first base. From the germline V gene, CDR1 is SQVTM and CDR2 is ANQGSEA.

The TCR originated in a man aged 55-75 years with active or convalescent COVID-19. Sequencing was performed on peripheral blood. Recombination linked TRBV29-1 to TRBJ2-3; the D gene is perhaps TRBD1, from 5 matching bases. Here is the DNA: TGCAGCGTTGTTCTTGGACACCAGAGCACAGATACGCAGTATTTT. Translated, it gives CSVVLGHQSTDTQYF.